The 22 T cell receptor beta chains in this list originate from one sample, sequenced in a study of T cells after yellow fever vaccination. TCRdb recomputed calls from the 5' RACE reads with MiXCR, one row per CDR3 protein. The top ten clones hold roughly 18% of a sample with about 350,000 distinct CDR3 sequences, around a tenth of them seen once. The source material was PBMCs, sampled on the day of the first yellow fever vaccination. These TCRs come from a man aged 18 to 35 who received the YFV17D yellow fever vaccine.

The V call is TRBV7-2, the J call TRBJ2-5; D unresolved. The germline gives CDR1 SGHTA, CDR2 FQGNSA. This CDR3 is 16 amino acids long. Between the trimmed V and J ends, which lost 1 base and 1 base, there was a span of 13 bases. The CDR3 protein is CASSLVGQSPQETQYF. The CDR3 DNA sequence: TGTGCCAGCAGCTTAGTGGGCCAAAGCCCCCAAGAGACCCAGTACTTC.

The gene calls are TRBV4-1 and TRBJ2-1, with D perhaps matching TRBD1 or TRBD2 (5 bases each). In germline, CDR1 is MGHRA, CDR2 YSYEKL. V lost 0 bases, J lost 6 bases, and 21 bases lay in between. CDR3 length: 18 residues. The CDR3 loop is CASSQDSWEGEKVNEQFF. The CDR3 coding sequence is TGCGCCAGCAGCCAAGATAGTTGGGAAGGGGAGAAAGTCAATGAGCAGTTCTTC.

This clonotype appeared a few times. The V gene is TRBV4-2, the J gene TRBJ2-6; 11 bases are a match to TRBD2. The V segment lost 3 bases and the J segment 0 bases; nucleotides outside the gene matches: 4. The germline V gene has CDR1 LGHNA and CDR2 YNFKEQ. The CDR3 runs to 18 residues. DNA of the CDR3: TGTGCCAGCAGCCAGATAGCGGGGGGGAGCTCTGGGGCCAACGTCCTGACTTTC. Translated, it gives CASSQIAGGSSGANVLTF.

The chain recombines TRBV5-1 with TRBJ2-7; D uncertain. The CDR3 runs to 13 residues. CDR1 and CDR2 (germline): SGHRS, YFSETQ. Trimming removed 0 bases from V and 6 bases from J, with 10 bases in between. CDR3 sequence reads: CASSLDAFGEQYV. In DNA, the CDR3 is TGCGCCAGCAGCTTGGACGCCTTCGGCGAGCAGTACGTC.

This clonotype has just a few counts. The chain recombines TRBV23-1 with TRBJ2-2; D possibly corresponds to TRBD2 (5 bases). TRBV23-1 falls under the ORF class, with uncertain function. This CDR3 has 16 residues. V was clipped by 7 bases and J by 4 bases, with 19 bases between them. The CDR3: CASTQPLGRGTGELFF. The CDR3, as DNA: TGCGCCAGCACCCAACCCCTCGGACGGGGCACCGGGGAGCTGTTTTTT.

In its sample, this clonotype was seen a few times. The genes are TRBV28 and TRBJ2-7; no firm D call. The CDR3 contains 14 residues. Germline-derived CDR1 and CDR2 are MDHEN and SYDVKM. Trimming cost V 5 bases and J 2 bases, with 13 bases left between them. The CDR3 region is CASSDHEHPYEQYV. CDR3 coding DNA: TGTGCCAGCAGTGATCACGAACACCCCTACGAGCAGTACGTC.

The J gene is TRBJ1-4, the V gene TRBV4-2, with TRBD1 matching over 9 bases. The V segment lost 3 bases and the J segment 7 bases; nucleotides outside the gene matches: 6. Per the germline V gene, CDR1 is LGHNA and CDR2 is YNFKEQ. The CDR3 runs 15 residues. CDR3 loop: CASSQKQGASEKLFF. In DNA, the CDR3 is TGTGCCAGCAGCCAGAAACAGGGGGCGAGTGAAAAACTGTTTTTT.

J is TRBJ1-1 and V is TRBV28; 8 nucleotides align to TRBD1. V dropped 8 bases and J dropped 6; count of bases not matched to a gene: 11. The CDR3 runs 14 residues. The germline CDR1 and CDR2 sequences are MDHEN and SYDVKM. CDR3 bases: TGTGCCAGCCCTCCCCGGACAGGGCGAGCTGAAGCTTTCTTT. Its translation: CASPPRTGRAEAFF.

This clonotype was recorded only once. The CDR3 sequence is CASIRSGRSYEQYF. Written as DNA, the CDR3 is TGTGCCAGCATTAGGTCGGGACGGAGCTACGAGCAGTACTTC. The chain uses TRBV6-5 and TRBJ2-7, with D perhaps matching TRBD1 or TRBD2 (5 bases each). V dropped 7 bases and J dropped 3 bases, with 16 bases sitting between them. The germline V gene has CDR1 MNHEY and CDR2 SVGAGI. This CDR3 contains 14 residues.

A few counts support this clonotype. DNA of the CDR3: TGCAGTGCTAGAGATTTGGAAGATAACACCGGGGAGCTGTTTTTT. Protein: CSARDLEDNTGELFF. This chain joins TRBV20-1 and TRBJ2-2; D remains ambiguous. Trimming took off 0 bases at V and 2 bases at J, with 10 bases between the two ends. Germline V gene sequence: CDR1 DFQATT, CDR2 SNEGSKA (reference sequence). This CDR3 has 15 amino acids.

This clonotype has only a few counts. The CDR3 bases are TGTGCCAGCAGTGGGTGGGGGGTAGAAGCTTTCTTT. Protein: CASSGWGVEAFF. V is TRBV2 and J is TRBJ1-1; tentatively, D is TRBD1 (5 bases). The CDR3 is 12 amino acids. The V and J ends lost 4 bases and 8 bases respectively, with 11 bases between them. CDR1 is SNHLY, CDR2 FYNNEI, per germline.

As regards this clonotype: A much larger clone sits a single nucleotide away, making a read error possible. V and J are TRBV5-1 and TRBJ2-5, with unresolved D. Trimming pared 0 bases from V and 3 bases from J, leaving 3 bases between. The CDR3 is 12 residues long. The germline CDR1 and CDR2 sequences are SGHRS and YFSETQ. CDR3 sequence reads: CASSLDEETQYF. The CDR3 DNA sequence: TGCGCCAGCAGCTTGGACGAAGAGACCCAGTACTTC.

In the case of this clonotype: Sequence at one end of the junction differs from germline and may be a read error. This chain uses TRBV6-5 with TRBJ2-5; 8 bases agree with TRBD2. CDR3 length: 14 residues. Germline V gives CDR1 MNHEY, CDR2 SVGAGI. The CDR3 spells CASSYFQRAGLGVF. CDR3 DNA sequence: TGTGCCAGCAGTTACTTTCAGAGGGCGGGACTAGGAGTATTC.

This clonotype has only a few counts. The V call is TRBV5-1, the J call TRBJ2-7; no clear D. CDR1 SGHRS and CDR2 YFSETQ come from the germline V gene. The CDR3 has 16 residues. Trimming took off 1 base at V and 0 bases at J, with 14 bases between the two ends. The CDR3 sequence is CASSLNLGQDSYEQYF. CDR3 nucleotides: TGCGCCAGCAGCTTGAATCTAGGCCAGGACTCCTACGAGCAGTACTTC.

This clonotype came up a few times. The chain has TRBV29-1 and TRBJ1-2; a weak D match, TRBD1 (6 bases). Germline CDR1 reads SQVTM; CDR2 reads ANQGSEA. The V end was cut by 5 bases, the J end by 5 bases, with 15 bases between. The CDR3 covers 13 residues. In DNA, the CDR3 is TGCAGCGTTAGGCCAGGGGATCTGTATGGCTACACCTTC. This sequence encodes CSVRPGDLYGYTF.

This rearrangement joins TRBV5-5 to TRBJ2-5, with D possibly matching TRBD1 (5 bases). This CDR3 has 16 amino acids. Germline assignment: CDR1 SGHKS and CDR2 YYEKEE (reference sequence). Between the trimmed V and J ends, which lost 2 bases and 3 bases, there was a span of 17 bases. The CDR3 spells CASSFPQGVAEETQYF. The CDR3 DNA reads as TGTGCCAGCAGCTTCCCTCAGGGTGTGGCGGAAGAGACCCAGTACTTC. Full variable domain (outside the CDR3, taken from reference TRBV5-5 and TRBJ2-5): DAGVTQSPTHLIKTRGQQVTLRCSPISGHKSVSWYQQVLGQGPQFIFQYYEKEERGRGNFPDRFSARQFPNYSSELNVNALLLGDSALYLCASSFPQGVAEETQYFGPGTRLLVL.

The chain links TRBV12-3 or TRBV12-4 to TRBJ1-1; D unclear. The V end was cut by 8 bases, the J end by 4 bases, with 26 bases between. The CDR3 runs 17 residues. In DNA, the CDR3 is TGTGCCAGCGGAGTTTACCGGTTTGGAGGCGGTCCCACTGAAGCTTTCTTT. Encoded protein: CASGVYRFGGGPTEAFF.

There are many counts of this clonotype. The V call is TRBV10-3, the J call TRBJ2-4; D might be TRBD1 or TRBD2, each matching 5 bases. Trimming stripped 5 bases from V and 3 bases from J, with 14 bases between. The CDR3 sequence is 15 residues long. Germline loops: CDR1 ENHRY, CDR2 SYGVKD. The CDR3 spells CAISYGDGVKNIQYF. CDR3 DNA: TGTGCCATCAGTTATGGGGACGGGGTCAAAAACATTCAGTACTTC.

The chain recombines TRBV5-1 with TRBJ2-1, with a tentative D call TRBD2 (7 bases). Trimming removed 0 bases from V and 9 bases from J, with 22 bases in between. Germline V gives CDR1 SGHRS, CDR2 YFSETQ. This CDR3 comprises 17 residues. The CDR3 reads CASSLDPLRGLVVEQFF. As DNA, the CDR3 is TGCGCCAGCAGCTTGGATCCCCTGCGGGGGCTAGTCGTTGAGCAGTTCTTC.

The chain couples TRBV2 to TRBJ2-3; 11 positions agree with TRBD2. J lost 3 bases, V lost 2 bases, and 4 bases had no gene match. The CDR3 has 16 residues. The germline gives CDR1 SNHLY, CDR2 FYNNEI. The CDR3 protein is CASSEFSGGATDTQYF. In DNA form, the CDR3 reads TGTGCCAGCAGTGAATTTAGCGGGGGGGCGACAGATACGCAGTATTTT.

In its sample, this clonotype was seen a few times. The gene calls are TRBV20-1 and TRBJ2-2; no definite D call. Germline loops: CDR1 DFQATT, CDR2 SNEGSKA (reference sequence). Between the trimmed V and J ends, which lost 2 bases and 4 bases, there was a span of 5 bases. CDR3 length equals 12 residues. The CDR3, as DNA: TGCAGTGCTAGAACCACCACCGGGGAGCTGTTTTTT. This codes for CSARTTTGELFF.

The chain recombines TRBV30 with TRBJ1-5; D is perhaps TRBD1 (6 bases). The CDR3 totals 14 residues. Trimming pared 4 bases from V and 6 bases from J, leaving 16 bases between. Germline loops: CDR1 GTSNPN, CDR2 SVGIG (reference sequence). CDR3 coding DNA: TGTGCCTGGACCCCCGGGGGGCAAGGTCAGCCCCAGCATTTT. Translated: CAWTPGGQGQPQHF.